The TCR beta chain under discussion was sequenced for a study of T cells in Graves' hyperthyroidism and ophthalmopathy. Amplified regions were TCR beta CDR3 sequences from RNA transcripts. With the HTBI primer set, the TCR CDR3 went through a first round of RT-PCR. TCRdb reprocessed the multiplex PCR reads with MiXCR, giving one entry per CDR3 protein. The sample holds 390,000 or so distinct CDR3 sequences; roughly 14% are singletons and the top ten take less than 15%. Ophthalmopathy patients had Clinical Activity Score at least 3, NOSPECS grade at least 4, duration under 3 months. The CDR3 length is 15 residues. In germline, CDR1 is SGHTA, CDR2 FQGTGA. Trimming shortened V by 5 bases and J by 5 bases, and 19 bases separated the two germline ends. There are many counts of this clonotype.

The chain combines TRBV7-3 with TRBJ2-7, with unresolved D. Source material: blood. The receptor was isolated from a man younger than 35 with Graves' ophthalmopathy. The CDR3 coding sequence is TGTGCCAGCAGCCCTGTAGCCGCTTTGGCCCACGAGCAGTACTTC. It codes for CASSPVAALAHEQYF.